This T cell receptor beta chain was found in a study of vaccination and CD4 T cells after COVID-19. The CDR3 covers 15 residues. Germline V CDR1 and CDR2: MNHEY, SMNVEV (reference sequence). V trimming: 3 bases; J trimming: 7 bases; junction bases outside the gene matches: 9. With regard to this clonotype: What it recognizes is unknown.

Treatment of the sample: approximately 11-day PBMC culture with coronavirus spike peptide pools or control peptides (ViraFEST assay). Cultured CD4+ T-cell DNA underwent Oncomine TCR Beta short-read sequencing. One entry per CDR3 protein results from TCRdb running MiXCR on the PCR reads. The table includes about 20,000 distinct CDR3 sequences, 35% to 50% detected once. The chain joins TRBV27 to TRBJ1-2; 9 bases are shared with TRBD1. The source was CD4+ T cells from blood, cultured in vitro, collected after SARS-CoV-2 vaccination. This receptor was taken from a human donor who had recovered from COVID-19. CDR3 nucleotide sequence: TGTGCCAGCAGTTTCCTCAGCGGACAGGGGAGTGGCTACACCTTC. Its translation: CASSFLSGQGSGYTF.